A single TCR beta chain is shown here with its context. Its antigen remains undetermined. Per-nucleotide qualities are absent, and no much larger clonotype sits a single base away. For TCR beta library preparation, roughly 1.8 micrograms of genomic DNA was extracted from cryopreserved PBMCs. High-throughput TCR beta sequencing was performed on longitudinal blood samples from CLL patients receiving ibrutinib monotherapy. Patients were enrolled in a phase 2 open-label single-center ibrutinib monotherapy trial. A MiSeq instrument was used for deep resolution sequencing, which targeted depths ranging from 1 in 1 million up to 1 in 200,000 T cells, with coverage averaging 10x for each clonotype. The immunoSEQ hsTCRB Kit was used to generate the TCR beta libraries. The study's processing was this. Data were analyzed with ImmunoSEQ Data Assistant and ImmunoSEQ Analyzer, with V, D and J genes assigned per IMGT definitions. Clonality, with values ranging from 0 to 1, was calculated as one minus the normalized Shannon entropy of productive rearrangement frequencies. Only overrepresented clonotypes making up at least 0.05% of the repertoire of each patient were included in the public clonotype analysis. Some twelve repertoires from age-matched healthy donors, obtained from immuneACCESS, served as clonality controls. Imported from immuneACCESS, the table was reduced by TCRdb to in-frame sequences with V and J called. These copies leave out some clones; in studies compared against another copy, an unresolved V gene accounts for under half, and the cause of the remainder is not known. That table gives V, J and clone size, and the DNA gave D and trimming. This sample comprises fewer than 400,000 clones, 67% of them detected only once. Roughly 6.7% of the sample rests with the top ten.

The data originate from a study of cytotoxic CD8 clonotypes in ibrutinib-treated CLL (dated by TCRdb to about 2021). Context from the whole study: The cohort was composed of 11 relapsed/refractory and roughly 14 treatment-naive patients; IGHV unmutated status was identified in roughly 17 patients. Longitudinal samples were obtainable from about 30% of the roughly 86 participants in the trial. Responses were partial in around 24 patients and complete in 2; after median approximately 66 months follow-up, approximately 15 stayed in remission and about 12 progressed. All remission and progressive disease samples were collected while patients were still receiving ibrutinib. On average, each sample had approximately 250,000 productive templates and approximately 89,000 productive rearrangements. Response samples were obtained after a median of around eleven months of treatment, with a range of roughly 6 to 36 months. Cryopreserved peripheral blood mononuclear cells were collected at three points: before therapy, at response, and at either sustained remission or disease progression.

Points the paper makes about the study in general: Clonality rose at ibrutinib response, remained stable during sustained remission, and dropped back toward baseline at progression. Public clonotypes were found to be uncommon and were observed to contract or remain stable during treatment; the increase in clonality was shown to reflect expansion of private clonotypes at ibrutinib response. Baseline clonality exceeded that of age-matched healthy donors and correlated strongly with circulating CD8+ T-cell counts. Lymph node repertoires were not examined, and the timing of sampling was not matched between patients in sustained remission and those whose disease progressed.

Including cysteine and phenylalanine, the CDR3 has 13 amino acids. Of all the DNA, just the CDR3 is kept, 39 bases in frame from base 1. V gives up 6 bases and J gives up 3 bases, and the segment between their germline ends measures 11 bases. Taken from the germline V gene, the CDR1 and CDR2 loops are SQVTM and ANQGSEA. The sample consisted of PBMCs, taken after 36 months of ibrutinib treatment. The chain couples TRBV29-1 to TRBJ1-4, with an unclear D gene assignment. The receptor was isolated from a human donor with chronic lymphocytic leukemia. The DNA sequence is as follows: TGCAGCGTAGGACGGAAAGCTAATGAAAAACTGTTTTTT. This translates into CSVGRKANEKLFF. Full variable domain (CDR3 extended with the reference TRBV29-1 and TRBJ1-4 proteins): SAVISQKPSRDICQRGTSLTIQCQVDSQVTMMFWYRQQPGQSLTLIATANQGSEATYESGFVIDKFPISRPNLTFSTLTVSNMSPEDSSIYLCSVGRKANEKLFFGSGTQLSVL.